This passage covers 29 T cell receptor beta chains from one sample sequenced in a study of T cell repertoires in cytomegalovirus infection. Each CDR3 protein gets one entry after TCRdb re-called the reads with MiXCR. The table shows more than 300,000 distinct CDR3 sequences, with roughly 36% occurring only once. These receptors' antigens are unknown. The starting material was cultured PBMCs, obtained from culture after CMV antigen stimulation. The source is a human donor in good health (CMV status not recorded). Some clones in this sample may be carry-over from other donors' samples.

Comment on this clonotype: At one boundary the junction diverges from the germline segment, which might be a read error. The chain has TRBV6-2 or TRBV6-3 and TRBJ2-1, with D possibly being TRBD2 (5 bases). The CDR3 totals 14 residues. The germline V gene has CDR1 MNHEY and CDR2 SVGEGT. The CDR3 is CATSFWTPDNEQFF. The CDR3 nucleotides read TGTGCCACCAGTTTCTGGACTCCAGACAATGAGCAGTTCTTC.

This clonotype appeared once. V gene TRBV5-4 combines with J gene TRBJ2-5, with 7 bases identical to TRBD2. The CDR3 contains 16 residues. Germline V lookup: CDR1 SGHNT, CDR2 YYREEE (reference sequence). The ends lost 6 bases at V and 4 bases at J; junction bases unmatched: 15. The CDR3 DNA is TGTGCCAGCACCGGAGAGGGAGGGCCCTCGGGAGAGACCCAGTACTTC. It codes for CASTGEGGPSGETQYF.

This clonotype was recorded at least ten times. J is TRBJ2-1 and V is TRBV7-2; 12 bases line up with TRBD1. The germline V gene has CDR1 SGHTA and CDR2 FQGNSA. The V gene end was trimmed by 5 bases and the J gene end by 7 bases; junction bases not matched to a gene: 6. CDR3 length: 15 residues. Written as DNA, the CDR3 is TGTGCCAGCAGCCTGGCGGGACAGGGGGCGAATGAGCAGTTCTTC. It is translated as CASSLAGQGANEQFF. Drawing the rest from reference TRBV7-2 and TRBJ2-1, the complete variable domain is GAGVSQSPSNKVTEKGKDVELRCDPISGHTALYWYRQSLGQGLEFLIYFQGNSAPDKSGLPSDRFSAERTGGSVSTLTIQRTQQEDSAVYLCASSLAGQGANEQFFGPGTRLTVL.

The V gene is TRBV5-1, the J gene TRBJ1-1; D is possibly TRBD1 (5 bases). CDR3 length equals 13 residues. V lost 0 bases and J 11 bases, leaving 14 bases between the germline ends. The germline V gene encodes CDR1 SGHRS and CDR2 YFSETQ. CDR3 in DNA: TGCGCCAGCAGCTTGGAGATTCAGGGTTTGGCTTTCTTT. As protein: CASSLEIQGLAFF. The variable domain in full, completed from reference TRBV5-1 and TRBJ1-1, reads KAGVTQTPRYLIKTRGQQVTLSCSPISGHRSVSWYQQTPGQGLQFLFEYFSETQRNKGNFPGRFSGRQFSNSRSEMNVSTLELGDSALYLCASSLEIQGLAFFGQGTRLTVV.

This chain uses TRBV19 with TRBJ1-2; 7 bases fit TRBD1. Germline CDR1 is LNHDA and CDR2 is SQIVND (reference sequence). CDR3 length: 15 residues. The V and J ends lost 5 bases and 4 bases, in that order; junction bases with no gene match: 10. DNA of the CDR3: TGTGCCAGTAGTTCGCCGGGACAGATCCGCTATGGCTACACCTTC. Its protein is CASSSPGQIRYGYTF.

DNA of the CDR3: TGTGCCACCAGCAAGGGTCGTGAGACAGGGGCCCGTCCCCAGCATTTT. Its translation is CATSKGRETGARPQHF. This sequence joins TRBV15 and TRBJ1-5; 8 bases align to TRBD1. The germline gives CDR1 LNHNV, CDR2 YYDKDF (reference sequence). The V segment lost 4 bases and the J segment 10 bases; nucleotides outside the gene matches: 15. The CDR3 loop spans 16 amino acids. The full variable domain, its missing parts supplied by reference TRBV15 and TRBJ1-5, is DAMVIQNPRYQVTQFGKPVTLSCSQTLNHNVMYWYQQKSSQAPKLLFHYYDKDFNNEADTPDNFQSRRPNTSFCFLDIRSPGLGDTAMYLCATSKGRETGARPQHFGDGTRLSIL.

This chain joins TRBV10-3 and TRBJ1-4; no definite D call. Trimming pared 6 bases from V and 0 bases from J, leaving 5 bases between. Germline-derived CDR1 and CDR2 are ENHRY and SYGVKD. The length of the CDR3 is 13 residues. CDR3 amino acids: CAIRTATNEKLFF. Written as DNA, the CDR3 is TGTGCCATCAGAACCGCAACTAATGAAAAACTGTTTTTT.

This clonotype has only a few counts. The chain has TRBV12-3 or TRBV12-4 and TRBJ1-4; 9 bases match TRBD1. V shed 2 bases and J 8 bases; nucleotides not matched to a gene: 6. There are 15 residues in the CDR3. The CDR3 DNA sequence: TGTGCCAGCAGTTTACCGGACAGGGGAGGCGAAAAACTGTTTTTT. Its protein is CASSLPDRGGEKLFF.

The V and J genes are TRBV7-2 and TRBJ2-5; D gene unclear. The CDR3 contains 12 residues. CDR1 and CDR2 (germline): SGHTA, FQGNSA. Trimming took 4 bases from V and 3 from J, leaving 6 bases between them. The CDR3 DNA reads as TGTGCCAGCAGCTCGAGGAAAGAGACCCAGTACTTC. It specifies CASSSRKETQYF.

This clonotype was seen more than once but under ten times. The CDR3 spells CASSPLEVSYGYTF. The CDR3, as DNA: TGTGCCAGCAGCCCCCTCGAGGTCAGCTATGGCTACACCTTC. The gene calls are TRBV6-8 and TRBJ1-2, with D hard to call. V was pared by 6 bases and J by 4 bases, with 15 bases between. The CDR3 loop spans 14 amino acids. Germline CDR1 and CDR2: MNHGY and SAAAGT.

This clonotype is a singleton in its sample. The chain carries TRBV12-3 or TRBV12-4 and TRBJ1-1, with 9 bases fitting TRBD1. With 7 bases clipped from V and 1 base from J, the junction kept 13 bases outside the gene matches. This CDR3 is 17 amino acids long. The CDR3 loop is CASINWKQGAWNTEAFF. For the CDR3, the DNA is TGTGCCAGCATCAATTGGAAACAGGGGGCGTGGAACACTGAAGCTTTCTTT.

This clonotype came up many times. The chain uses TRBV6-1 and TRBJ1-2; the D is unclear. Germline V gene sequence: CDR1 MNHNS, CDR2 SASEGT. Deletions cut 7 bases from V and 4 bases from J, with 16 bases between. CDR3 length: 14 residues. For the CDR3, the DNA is TGTGCCAGCACCCAGTTATCCGAAAGCTATGGCTACACCTTC. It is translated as CASTQLSESYGYTF.

CDR3 DNA: TGTGCCAGCAGTCCCGGGTTGAATTCACCCCTCCACTTT. As protein: CASSPGLNSPLHF. V gene TRBV7-2 combines with J gene TRBJ1-6; D remains unclear. V was trimmed by 6 bases and J by 7 bases, leaving 10 bases between them. Per germline, CDR1 SGHTA and CDR2 FQGNSA. The CDR3 is 13 residues long. The whole variable domain, filled in from reference TRBV7-2 and TRBJ1-6, reads GAGVSQSPSNKVTEKGKDVELRCDPISGHTALYWYRQSLGQGLEFLIYFQGNSAPDKSGLPSDRFSAERTGGSVSTLTIQRTQQEDSAVYLCASSPGLNSPLHFGNGTRLTVT.

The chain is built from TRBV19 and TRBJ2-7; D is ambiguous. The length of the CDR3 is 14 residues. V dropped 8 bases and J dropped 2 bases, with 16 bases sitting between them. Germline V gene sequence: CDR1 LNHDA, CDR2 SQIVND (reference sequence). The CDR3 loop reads CASSTTVDTYEQYF. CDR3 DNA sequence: TGTGCCAGTTCAACCACTGTAGACACCTACGAGCAGTACTTC. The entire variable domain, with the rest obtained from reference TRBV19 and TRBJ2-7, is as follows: DGGITQSPKYLFRKEGQNVTLSCEQNLNHDAMYWYRQDPGQGLRLIYYSQIVNDFQKGDIAEGYSVSREKKESFPLTVTSAQKNPTAFYLCASSTTVDTYEQYFGPGTRLTVT.

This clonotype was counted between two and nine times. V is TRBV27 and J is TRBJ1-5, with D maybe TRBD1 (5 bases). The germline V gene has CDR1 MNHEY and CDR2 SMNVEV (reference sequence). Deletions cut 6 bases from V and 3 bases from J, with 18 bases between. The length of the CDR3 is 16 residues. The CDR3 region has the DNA TGTGCCAGCAGCAAAGGCTGGGACGGTATCAATCAGCCCCAGCATTTT. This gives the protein CASSKGWDGINQPQHF.

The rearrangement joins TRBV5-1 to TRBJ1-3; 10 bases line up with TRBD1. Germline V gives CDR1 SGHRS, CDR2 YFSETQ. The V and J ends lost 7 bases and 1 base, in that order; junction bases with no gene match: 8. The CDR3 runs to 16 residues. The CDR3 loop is CASWTGQGLSGNTIYF. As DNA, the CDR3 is TGCGCCAGCTGGACGGGACAGGGGCTTTCTGGAAACACCATATATTTT.

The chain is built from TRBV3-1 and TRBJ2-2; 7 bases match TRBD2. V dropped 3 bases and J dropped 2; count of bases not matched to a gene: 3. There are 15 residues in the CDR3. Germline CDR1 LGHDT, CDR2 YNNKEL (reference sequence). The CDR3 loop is CASSHGLVNTGELFF. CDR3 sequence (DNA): TGTGCCAGCAGCCACGGACTAGTAAACACCGGGGAGCTGTTTTTT.

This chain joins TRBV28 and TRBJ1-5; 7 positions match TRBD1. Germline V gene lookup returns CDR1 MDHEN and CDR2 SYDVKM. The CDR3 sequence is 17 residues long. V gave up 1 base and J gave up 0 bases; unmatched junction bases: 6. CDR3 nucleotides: TGTGCCAGCAGTTTATCTGGGGCAGGGGGTAGCAATCAGCCCCAGCATTTT. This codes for CASSLSGAGGSNQPQHF.

The CDR3 sequence is CASRIVDEQFF. The DNA for the CDR3 is TGTGCCAGCAGGATTGTGGATGAGCAGTTCTTC. The rearrangement links TRBV6-5 to TRBJ2-1; D is ambiguous. The V and J ends lost 6 bases and 8 bases respectively, with 8 bases between them. The CDR3 covers 11 residues. Germline V gene data show CDR1 as MNHEY and CDR2 as SVGAGI.

The CDR3 sequence: CSVVRVNTEAFF. The DNA for the CDR3 is TGCAGCGTTGTTAGAGTGAACACTGAAGCTTTCTTT. The chain recombines TRBV29-1 with TRBJ1-1; D unclear. The CDR3 has 12 amino acids. Trimming stripped 4 bases from V and 0 bases from J, with 6 bases between. Germline assignment: CDR1 SQVTM and CDR2 ANQGSEA.

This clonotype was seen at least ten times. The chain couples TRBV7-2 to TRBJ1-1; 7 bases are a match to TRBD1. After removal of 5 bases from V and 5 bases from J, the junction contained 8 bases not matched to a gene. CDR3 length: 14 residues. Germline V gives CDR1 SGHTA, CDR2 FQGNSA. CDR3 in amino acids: CASSPRTGGTEAFF. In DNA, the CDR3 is TGTGCCAGCAGCCCACGGACAGGAGGGACTGAAGCTTTCTTT.

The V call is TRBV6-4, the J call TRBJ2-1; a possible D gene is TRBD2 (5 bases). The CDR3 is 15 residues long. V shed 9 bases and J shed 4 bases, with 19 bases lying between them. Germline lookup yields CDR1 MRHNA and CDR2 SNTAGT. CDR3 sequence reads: CARKETGGTYNEQFF. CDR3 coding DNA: TGTGCCAGGAAGGAGACTGGAGGAACGTACAATGAGCAGTTCTTC.

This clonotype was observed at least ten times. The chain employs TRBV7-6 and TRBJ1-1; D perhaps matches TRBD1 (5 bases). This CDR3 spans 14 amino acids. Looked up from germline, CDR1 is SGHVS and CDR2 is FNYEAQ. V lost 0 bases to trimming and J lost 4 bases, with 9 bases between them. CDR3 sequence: CASSLASGGTEAFF. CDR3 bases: TGTGCCAGCAGCTTAGCGAGCGGGGGCACTGAAGCTTTCTTT.

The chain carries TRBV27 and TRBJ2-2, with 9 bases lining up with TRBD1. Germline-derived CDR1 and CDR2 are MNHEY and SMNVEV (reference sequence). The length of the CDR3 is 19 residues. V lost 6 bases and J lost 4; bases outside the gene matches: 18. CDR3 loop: CASSRPGGFGTGSTGELFF. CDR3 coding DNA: TGTGCCAGCAGCCGCCCGGGCGGCTTCGGGACAGGGAGCACCGGGGAGCTGTTTTTT.

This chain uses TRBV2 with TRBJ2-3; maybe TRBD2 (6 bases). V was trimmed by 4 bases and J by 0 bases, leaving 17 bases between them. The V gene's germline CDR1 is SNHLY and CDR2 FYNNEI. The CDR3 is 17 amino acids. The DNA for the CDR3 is TGTGCCAGCAGTGCCCAGGAGGGGTTCTTTAGCACAGATACGCAGTATTTT. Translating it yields CASSAQEGFFSTDTQYF.

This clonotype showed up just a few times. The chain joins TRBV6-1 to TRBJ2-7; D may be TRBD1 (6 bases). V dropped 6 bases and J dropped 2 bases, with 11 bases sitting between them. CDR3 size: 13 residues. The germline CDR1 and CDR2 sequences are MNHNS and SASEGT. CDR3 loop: CASRRGQTYEQYV. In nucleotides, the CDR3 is TGTGCCAGCAGACGAGGACAGACCTACGAGCAGTACGTC.

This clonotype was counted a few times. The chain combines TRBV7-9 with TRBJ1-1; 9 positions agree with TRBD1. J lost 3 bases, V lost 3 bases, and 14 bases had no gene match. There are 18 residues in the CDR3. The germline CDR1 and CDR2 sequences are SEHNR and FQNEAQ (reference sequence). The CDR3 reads CASSFGTGTGSAHTEAFF. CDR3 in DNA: TGTGCCAGCAGCTTTGGTACTGGGACAGGGTCGGCGCACACTGAAGCTTTCTTT.

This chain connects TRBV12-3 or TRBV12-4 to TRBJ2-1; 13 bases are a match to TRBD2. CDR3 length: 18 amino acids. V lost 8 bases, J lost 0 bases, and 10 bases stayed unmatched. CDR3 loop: CASLPGLAGISSYNEQFF. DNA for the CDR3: TGTGCCAGCCTCCCGGGACTAGCGGGAATTAGCTCCTACAATGAGCAGTTCTTC.

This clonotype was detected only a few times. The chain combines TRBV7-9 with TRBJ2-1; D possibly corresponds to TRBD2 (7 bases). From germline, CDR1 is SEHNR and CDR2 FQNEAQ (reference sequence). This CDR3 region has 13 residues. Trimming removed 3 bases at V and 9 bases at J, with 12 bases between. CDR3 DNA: TGTGCCAGCAGCTTCCCAGGGGAGGGTGAGCAGTTCTTC. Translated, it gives CASSFPGEGEQFF. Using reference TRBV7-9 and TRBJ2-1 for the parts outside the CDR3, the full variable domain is DTGVSQNPRHKITKRGQNVTFRCDPISEHNRLYWYRQTLGQGPEFLTYFQNEAQLEKSRLLSDRFSAERPKGSFSTLEIQRTEQGDSAMYLCASSFPGEGEQFFGPGTRLTVL.